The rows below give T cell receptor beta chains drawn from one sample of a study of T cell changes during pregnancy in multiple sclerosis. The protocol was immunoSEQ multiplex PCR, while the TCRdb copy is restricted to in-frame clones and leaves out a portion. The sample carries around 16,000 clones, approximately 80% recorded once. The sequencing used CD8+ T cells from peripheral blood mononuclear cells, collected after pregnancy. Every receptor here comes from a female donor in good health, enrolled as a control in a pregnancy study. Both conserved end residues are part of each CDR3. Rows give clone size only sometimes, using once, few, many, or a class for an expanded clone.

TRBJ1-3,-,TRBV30,CAWSTRRTGNTIYF
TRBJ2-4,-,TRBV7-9,CASSLDSVFF
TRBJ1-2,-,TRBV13,CASSPRRVSYGYGYTF
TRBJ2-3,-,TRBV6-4,CASSDSYTDTQYF
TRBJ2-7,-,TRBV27,CASSLLQGVEEQYF
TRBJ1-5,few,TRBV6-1,CASSEGTENQPQHF
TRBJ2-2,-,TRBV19,CASSTGDHTGELFF
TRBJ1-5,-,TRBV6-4,CASSQDNSGNQPQHF
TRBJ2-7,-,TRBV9,CASSPRPGTGQGEQYF
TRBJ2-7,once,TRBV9,CASSVGGGRDISYEQYF
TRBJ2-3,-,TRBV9,CASSVGSGSIRTDTQYF
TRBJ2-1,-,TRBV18,CASSPDGNLGRGQFF
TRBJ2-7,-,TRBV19,CASSITPGYEQYF
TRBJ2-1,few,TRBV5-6,CASIPGQAYNEQFF
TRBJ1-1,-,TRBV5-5,CASSPQGAPQTEAFF
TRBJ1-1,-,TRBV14,CASSQDAGMNTEAFF
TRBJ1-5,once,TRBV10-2,CASSDRGRRNQPQHF
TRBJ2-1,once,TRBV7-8,CASNPPPEGEQFF
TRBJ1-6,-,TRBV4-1,CASSQTNRDYNSPLHF
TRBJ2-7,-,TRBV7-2,CASSRSRFGGEYF
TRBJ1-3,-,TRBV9,CASSGATGTSGNTIYF
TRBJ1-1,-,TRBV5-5,CASSLTANTEAFF
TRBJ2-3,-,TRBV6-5,CASGETGVNTQYF
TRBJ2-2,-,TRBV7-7,CASSSGTSGREGGELFF
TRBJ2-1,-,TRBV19,CASSPGTSVFNEQFF
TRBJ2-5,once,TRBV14,CASSQDPPPFIGREGEETQYF
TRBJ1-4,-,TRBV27,CASSLRRPPNEKLFF
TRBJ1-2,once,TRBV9,CASSLAGTEYGYTF
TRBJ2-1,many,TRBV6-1,CASSEGEGKYNEQFF
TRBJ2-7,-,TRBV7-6,CASSPGRGGTYEQYF
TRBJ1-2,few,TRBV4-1,CASSQDTGTPGYTF
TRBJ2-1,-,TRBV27,CVSSFSSYNEQFF
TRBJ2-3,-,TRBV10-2,CASSSGGIRRGTDTQYF